These T cell receptor beta chains were read from a single sample in a study of shared clonotypes between healthy human individuals. Generated by immunoSEQ multiplex PCR, the TCRdb table keeps only in-frame clones and is missing some. Here the sample spans about 660,000 clones, under 80% being singletons. Sequencing was carried out using memory CD4+ T cells sorted from blood. These TCRs come from a woman aged 30 to 39 in good health. CDR3s include the opening cysteine and the closing phenylalanine or tryptophan. A D gene is named only where the DNA matches it firmly. The size field is filled for only some rows; it gives once, few, many or a size class.

TRBJ1-1,TRBV7-6,.,.,TGTGCCAGCAGCTTATCAGGAAACACTGAAGCTTTCTTT,CASSLSGNTEAFF
TRBJ2-3,TRBV11-3,TRBD2,.,TGTGCCAGCAGCACCGGGGGGAGTCAGGATACGCAGTATTTT,CASSTGGSQDTQYF
TRBJ2-7,TRBV9,TRBD1,.,TGTGCCAGCAGCGCGACAGGGGCCTACGAGCAGTACTTC,CASSATGAYEQYF
TRBJ2-1,TRBV6-5,.,.,TGTGCCAGCAGTTACTCGTACGGTTCCTACAATGAGCAGTTCTTC,CASSYSYGSYNEQFF
TRBJ2-1,TRBV11-3,TRBD1,.,TGTGCCAGCAGCTCCCGACAGGGGGCTCATGAGCAGTTCTTC,CASSSRQGAHEQFF
TRBJ1-2,TRBV2,.,.,TGTGCCAGCAGGGCGTACGGGGGCGGCTACACCTTC,CASRAYGGGYTF
TRBJ1-4,TRBV6-5,.,few,TGTGCCAGCAGTTACAAAGTTAATGAAAAACTGTTTTTT,CASSYKVNEKLFF
TRBJ1-2,TRBV6-1,TRBD1,.,TGTGCCAGCAGTGATTCCGGGACAGGATCGAACTATGGCTACACCTTC,CASSDSGTGSNYGYTF
TRBJ1-2,TRBV6-1,.,.,TGTGCCAGCAGTGTTGCAGGGCCCACAAACTATGGCTACACCTTC,CASSVAGPTNYGYTF
TRBJ1-2,TRBV5-6,.,.,TGTGCCAGCAGCTTTCTGTTGGCCAGCAAATATGGCTACACCTTC,CASSFLLASKYGYTF
TRBJ1-5,TRBV19,.,.,TGTGCCAGTGACCGGGACGGAGGTACTAATCAGCCCCAGCATTTT,CASDRDGGTNQPQHF
TRBJ1-5,TRBV9,.,.,TGTGCCAGCAGCGTAACGGAAAGCAATCAGCCCCAGCATTTT,CASSVTESNQPQHF
TRBJ2-7,TRBV4-1,.,.,TGCGCCAGCAGCCAAGTCGGGGCCCTTTCCTACGAGCAGTACTTC,CASSQVGALSYEQYF
TRBJ1-2,TRBV28,.,.,TGTGCCAGCAGTCGTGACCGTGACTATGGCTACACCTTC,CASSRDRDYGYTF
TRBJ2-2,TRBV30,TRBD1,.,TGTGCCTGGAGTACAGGGGCGCGGGCCGGGGAGCTGTTTTTT,CAWSTGARAGELFF
TRBJ2-7,TRBV2,.,once,TGTGCCAGCAAACTAGGACAGAGCTCCTACGAGCAGTACTTC,CASKLGQSSYEQYF
TRBJ2-1,TRBV29-1,TRBD1,.,TGCAGCGTTGAGCCGGGACAGGGGCTGGGGGAGTGGGCGGGTGAGCAGTTCTTC,CSVEPGQGLGEWAGEQFF
TRBJ2-2,TRBV7-7,TRBD1,once,TGTGCCAGCAGCCACTCCGGGACAGGGTTTGTCGGGGAGCTGTTTTTT,CASSHSGTGFVGELFF
TRBJ1-1,TRBV30,.,.,TGTGCCTGGAGGTACCCCCCAGGCACTGAAGCTTTCTTT,CAWRYPPGTEAFF
TRBJ2-1,TRBV28,TRBD1,.,TGTGCCAGCAGTTCCCCCGGGACAGGGACTCCCCGTGAGCAGTTCTTC,CASSSPGTGTPREQFF
TRBJ1-2,TRBV28,.,few,TGTGCCAGCAGTGTTATGAGGGTTTCCGACTATGGCTACACCTTC,CASSVMRVSDYGYTF
TRBJ2-3,TRBV13,TRBD2,.,TGTGCCAGCAGCTTAGGGACTAGCGGGTCAGATACGCAGTATTTT,CASSLGTSGSDTQYF
TRBJ1-2,TRBV5-4,TRBD1,.,TGTGCCAGCAGCAAGACAGGGGCCTATGGCTACACCTTC,CASSKTGAYGYTF
TRBJ1-1,TRBV4-1,.,.,TGCGCCAGCAGCCTGGTAGGGGAGTTGAACACTGAAGCTTTCTTT,CASSLVGELNTEAFF
TRBJ1-4,TRBV9,.,.,TGTGCCAGCAGCGCGGACAGCCGTAATGAAAAACTGTTTTTT,CASSADSRNEKLFF
TRBJ2-2,TRBV5-6,.,.,TGTGCCAGCCTCTCAATGGGCTCCAAGAACACCGGGGAGCTGTTTTTT,CASLSMGSKNTGELFF